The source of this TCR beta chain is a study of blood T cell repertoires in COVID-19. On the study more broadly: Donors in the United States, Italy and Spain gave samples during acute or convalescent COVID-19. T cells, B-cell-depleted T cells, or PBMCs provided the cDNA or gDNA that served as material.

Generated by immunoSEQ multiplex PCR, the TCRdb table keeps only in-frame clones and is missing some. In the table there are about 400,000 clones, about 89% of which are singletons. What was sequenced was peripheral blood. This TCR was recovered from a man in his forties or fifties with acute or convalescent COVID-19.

The CDR3 DNA reads as TGTGCCAGCAGCGGGACAGGGGCGAACGAGCAGTACTTC. Translating it yields CASSGTGANEQYF. The rearrangement links TRBV9 to TRBJ2-7, with 9 bases matching TRBD1. The CDR3 is 13 residues long. Germline lookup yields CDR1 SGDLS and CDR2 YYNGEE. Trimming cost V 3 bases and J 5 bases; bases outside gene matches: 3.